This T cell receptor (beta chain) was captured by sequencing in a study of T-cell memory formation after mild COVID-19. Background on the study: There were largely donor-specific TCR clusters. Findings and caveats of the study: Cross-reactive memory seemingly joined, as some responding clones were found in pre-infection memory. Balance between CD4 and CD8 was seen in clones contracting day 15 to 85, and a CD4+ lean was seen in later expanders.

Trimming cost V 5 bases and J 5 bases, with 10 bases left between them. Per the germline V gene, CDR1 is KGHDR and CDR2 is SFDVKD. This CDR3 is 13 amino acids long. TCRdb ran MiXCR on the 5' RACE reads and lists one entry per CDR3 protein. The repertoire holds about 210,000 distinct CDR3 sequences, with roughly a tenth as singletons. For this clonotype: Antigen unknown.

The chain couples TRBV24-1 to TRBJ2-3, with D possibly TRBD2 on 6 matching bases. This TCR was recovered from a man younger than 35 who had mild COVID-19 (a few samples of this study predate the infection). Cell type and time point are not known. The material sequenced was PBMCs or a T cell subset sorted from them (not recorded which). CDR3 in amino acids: CATSGFGGDTQYF. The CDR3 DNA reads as TGTGCCACCAGTGGCTTCGGGGGAGATACGCAGTATTTT.